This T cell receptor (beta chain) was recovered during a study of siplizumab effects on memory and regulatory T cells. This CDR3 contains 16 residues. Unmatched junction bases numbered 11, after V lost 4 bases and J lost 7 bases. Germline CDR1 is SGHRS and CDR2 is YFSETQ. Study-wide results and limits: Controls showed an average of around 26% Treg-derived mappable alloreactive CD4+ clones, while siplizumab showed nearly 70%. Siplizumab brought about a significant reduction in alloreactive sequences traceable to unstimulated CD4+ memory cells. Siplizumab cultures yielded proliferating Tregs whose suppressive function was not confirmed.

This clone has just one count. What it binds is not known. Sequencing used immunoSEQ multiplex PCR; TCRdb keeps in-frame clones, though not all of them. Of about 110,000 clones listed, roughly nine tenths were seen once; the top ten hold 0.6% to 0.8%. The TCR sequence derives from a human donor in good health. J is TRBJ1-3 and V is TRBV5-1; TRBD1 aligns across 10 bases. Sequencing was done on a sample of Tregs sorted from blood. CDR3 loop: CASSRQGQGFSNTIYF. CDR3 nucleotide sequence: TGCGCCAGCAGCAGGCAGGGACAGGGGTTCTCGAACACCATATATTTT. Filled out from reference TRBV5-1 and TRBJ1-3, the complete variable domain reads KAGVTQTPRYLIKTRGQQVTLSCSPISGHRSVSWYQQTPGQGLQFLFEYFSETQRNKGNFPGRFSGRQFSNSRSEMNVSTLELGDSALYLCASSRQGQGFSNTIYFGEGSWLTVV.